This TCR beta chain stems from a study of blood T cell repertoires in COVID-19. Background on the study: The study drew acute and convalescent COVID-19 samples from the United States, Italy and Spain. PBMCs, B-cell-depleted T cells, or T cells were the source of the cDNA or gDNA that made up the material.

Trimming stripped 0 bases from V and 0 bases from J, with 8 bases between. Germline V gene data show CDR1 as PRHDT and CDR2 as FYEKMQ (reference sequence). There are 15 residues in the CDR3. Notes on this clone: The sample holds other DNA sequences that translate to the same CDR3.

Here immunoSEQ multiplex PCR was the method, and the copy in TCRdb shows in-frame clones only, minus some. The sample yields tens of thousands of clones, about 88% seen once. Sequences were obtained from peripheral blood. The source of this sequence is a woman aged 50 to 60 with active or convalescent COVID-19. This chain connects TRBV13 to TRBJ2-5; tentatively, D is TRBD1 (5 bases). CDR3 amino acids: CASSLGQGYQETQYF. The CDR3 bases are TGTGCCAGCAGCTTAGGGCAGGGCTACCAAGAGACCCAGTACTTC.